This is a list of T cell receptor beta chains from one sample in a study of T cell repertoires in cytomegalovirus infection. For these TCRs, the target antigens are not known. TCRdb reprocessed the reads via MiXCR and lists one record per CDR3 protein. This table holds approximately 350,000 distinct CDR3 sequences, nearly 35% found once. Sequencing used cultured PBMCs, obtained from culture after CMV antigen stimulation. The receptors here all came from a human donor in good health (CMV status not recorded). Some clones in this sample may be carry-over from other donors' samples. CDR3s include the opening cysteine and the closing phenylalanine or tryptophan. A D gene is named only where the DNA matches it firmly. Clone size, where shown, is once, few, many, or a class for clones that have expanded.

d_call,clone_size,j_call,v_call,cdr3_nt,cdr3_aa
TRBD2,many,TRBJ2-1,TRBV7-2,TGTGCCAGCAGCTCGGGACGGGCTAGCGGGATTATAATGAATGAGCAGTTCTTC,CASSSGRASGIIMNEQFF
NA,NA,TRBJ2-5,TRBV19,TGTGCCAGTAGTATAGCCCTAGCCTCAGCGGGAGAGACCCAGTACTTC,CASSIALASAGETQYF
NA,NA,TRBJ1-3,TRBV4-3,TGCGCCAGCAGCCAAGATTCCAGGGCCTCGGGAAACACCATATATTTT,CASSQDSRASGNTIYF
NA,many,TRBJ2-7,TRBV7-8,TGTGCCAGCAGCTTAAAAGGGGTAATTCCCTACGAGCAGTACTTC,CASSLKGVIPYEQYF
NA,NA,TRBJ1-1,TRBV15,TGTGCCACCAGCAGAGACCTTCAGGGAGGAAGCACTGAAGCTTTCTTT,CATSRDLQGGSTEAFF
NA,NA,TRBJ1-3,TRBV12-3/TRBV12-4,TGTGCCAGCAGTCCCCAGGCAGGCGGAAACACCATATATTTT,CASSPQAGGNTIYF
TRBD1,NA,TRBJ2-1,TRBV15,TGTGCCACCAGCAGGTCTTGGGCGAGGGGACAGGGGTACAATGAGCAGTTCTTC,CATSRSWARGQGYNEQFF
NA,NA,TRBJ1-4,TRBV10-3,TGTGCCATCAGTGAGTGGGCAGGGAATGAAAAACTGTTTTTT,CAISEWAGNEKLFF
TRBD1,NA,TRBJ1-2,TRBV6-2/TRBV6-3,TGTGCCAGCAGTTACCCGGGACAGGAGAACTATGGCTACACCTTC,CASSYPGQENYGYTF
NA,many,TRBJ2-2,TRBV7-2,TGTGCCAGCAGCCGCGGGGGCAGTTCGAACACCGGGGAGCTGTTTTTT,CASSRGGSSNTGELFF
NA,NA,TRBJ2-4,TRBV20-1,TGCAGTGCTAGAGATCAGGACATTCAGTACTTC,CSARDQDIQYF
NA,NA,TRBJ2-1,TRBV12-3/TRBV12-4,TGTGCCAGCATCCTCCGACGTAGGGGGACCTCCTACAATGAGCAGTTCTTC,CASILRRRGTSYNEQFF
NA,NA,TRBJ2-2,TRBV9,TGTGCCAGCAGCGTAATTAGTAGCGACGGGGAGCTGTTTTTT,CASSVISSDGELFF
NA,few,TRBJ2-1,TRBV4-1,TGCGCCAGCAGCCAAGAGGCTAGGTACAATGAGCAGTTCTTC,CASSQEARYNEQFF
NA,few,TRBJ2-1,TRBV7-2,TGTGCCAGCAGCCCACTACCGGGACAGCAGTTCTTC,CASSPLPGQQFF
TRBD1,few,TRBJ2-5,TRBV4-1,TGCGCCAGCAGACCTACCGGGACAGGGAGGTTTGAGACCCAGTACTTC,CASRPTGTGRFETQYF
TRBD2,NA,TRBJ2-2,TRBV10-1,TGCGCCAGCAGTGTTCGGGAGGGCACCGGGGAGCTGTTTTTT,CASSVREGTGELFF
NA,NA,TRBJ1-3,TRBV4-3,TGCGCCAGCAGCCAAGATCCTCGGGTCTCTGGAAACACCATATATTTT,CASSQDPRVSGNTIYF
NA,NA,TRBJ2-5,TRBV11-2,TGTGCCAGCAGCTTAGTGCACCAAGAGACCCAGTACTTC,CASSLVHQETQYF
NA,NA,TRBJ2-6,TRBV20-1,TGCAGTGCTAGCCCCGGGTCCGGGGCCAACGTCCTGACTTTC,CSASPGSGANVLTF
TRBD2,few,TRBJ2-1,TRBV7-2,TGTGCCAGCACCCACCAAGCGGGAGGGATCAATGAGCAGTTCTTC,CASTHQAGGINEQFF
NA,many,TRBJ2-5,TRBV7-2,TGTGCCAGCAGCCGGTACGGGGAGACCCAGTACTTC,CASSRYGETQYF
TRBD2,many,TRBJ2-1,TRBV7-2,TGTGCCAGCGCCCGGGAGGGCCGAGTTCTAGCCGGCAATGAGCAGTTCTTC,CASAREGRVLAGNEQFF
NA,NA,TRBJ1-6,TRBV2,TGTGCCAGCTCGCTGGACAGCAACTCCTATAATTCACCCCTCCACTTT,CASSLDSNSYNSPLHF
TRBD1,NA,TRBJ2-4,TRBV18,TGTGCCAGCTCACTGGGCCAGGGGGTCGGCATTCAGTACTTC,CASSLGQGVGIQYF
NA,few,TRBJ2-1,TRBV5-1,TGCGCCAGCAAGGTTAGGGGCCCATACAATGAGCAGTTCTTC,CASKVRGPYNEQFF
NA,NA,TRBJ2-1,TRBV6-2/TRBV6-3,TGTGCCAGCAGTAGACGCATCAACAATGAGCAGTTCTTC,CASSRRINNEQFF
TRBD1,NA,TRBJ1-6,TRBV30,TGTGCCTGGAGTAGCCCGAGGACAGGGGACTATAATTCACCCCTCCACTTT,CAWSSPRTGDYNSPLHF
TRBD2,few,TRBJ2-1,TRBV7-2,TGTGCCAGCAGCGTAGGGGGCGGGCGGGGGGGTGGGTTCTTC,CASSVGGGRGGGFF
TRBD1,many,TRBJ1-2,TRBV28,TGTGCCAGCAGTTCATCTGGGACAGATAACTATGGCTACACCTTC,CASSSSGTDNYGYTF
NA,once,TRBJ1-5,TRBV6-2/TRBV6-3,TGTGCCAGCAGTTACCCGATGGAGGGCCTGGTAAGGCATTTT,CASSYPMEGLVRHF
TRBD2,few,TRBJ2-3,TRBV7-9,TGTGCCAGCAGCTTCTCTAGACTAGCGACGGGCGATACGCAGTATTTT,CASSFSRLATGDTQYF
NA,NA,TRBJ1-6,TRBV19,TGTGCCAGTAGTATGACCTATAATTCACCCCTCCACTTT,CASSMTYNSPLHF
TRBD1,few,TRBJ1-1,TRBV12-3/TRBV12-4,TGTGCCAGCAGTCGACAGGGATTGGAAGCTTTCTTT,CASSRQGLEAFF
NA,few,TRBJ1-3,TRBV12-3/TRBV12-4,TGTGCCAGCAGTTTAGCGCAGGGGTCTGGAAACACCATATATTTT,CASSLAQGSGNTIYF
TRBD1,NA,TRBJ2-5,TRBV10-2,TGCGCCAGCACAAGACAGGGGGTTTCAGAGACCCAGTACTTC,CASTRQGVSETQYF
NA,NA,TRBJ2-1,TRBV6-8,TGTGCCAGCCGAAAGGGGGCTAGCGGCTACAATGAGCAGTTCTTC,CASRKGASGYNEQFF